This T cell receptor beta chain was observed in a study of cytomegalovirus exposure and HLA in healthy donors. The PCR ran on 60 Vbeta and 13 Jbeta primers. How the authors handled the data: In a later analysis, approximately 80 million unique TCR beta chains included roughly 11 million shared by two or more donors. Assay: immunoSEQ multiplex PCR; the TCRdb copy retains only in-frame clones and omits some. The V and J calls and clone size come from that table; D and trimming were worked out from the DNA. The sample consists of tens of thousands of clones, approximately 86% of them appearing once. This clonotype was obtained from a young man in good health and CMV-seropositive. Sequences were obtained from PBMCs.

The CDR3: CASSLDLDSSQHF. In DNA form, the CDR3 reads TGTGCCAGCAGCTTAGATCTAGACAGCTCCCAGCATTTT. The gene calls are TRBV11-2 and TRBJ1-5; maybe TRBD1 (5 bases). The CDR3 sequence is 13 residues long. CDR1 and CDR2 (germline): SGHAT, FQNNGV. Trimming left V 0 bases short and J 11 bases short, with 11 bases between.